A single sample is the source of the 6 T cell receptor beta chains below, sequenced in a study of T cells in Graves' hyperthyroidism and ophthalmopathy. TCR beta CDR3 region amplification was performed from RNA transcripts. Carried out on the TCR CDR3, a first-round RT-PCR used the HTBI primer set. TCRdb re-called the multiplex PCR reads with MiXCR, one entry per CDR3 protein. The sample yields over 150,000 distinct CDR3 sequences, 17% seen once. Sequences were obtained from blood. The receptor source for this set is a woman aged 50 to 60 with Graves' hyperthyroidism.

The chain recombines TRBV3-1 with TRBJ2-2, with 8 bases aligning to TRBD1. Trimming removed 0 bases from V and 4 bases from J; junction bases left unmatched: 4. Germline-derived CDR1 and CDR2 are LGHDT and YNNKEL (reference sequence). The CDR3 runs 16 residues. CDR3 DNA sequence: TGTGCCAGCAGCCAAGATCGACAGGGGAGCACCGGGGAGCTGTTTTTT. Its protein is CASSQDRQGSTGELFF.

The genes are TRBV6-6 and TRBJ2-1, with 10 bases matching TRBD1. V trimming: 0 bases; J trimming: 4 bases; junction bases outside the gene matches: 3. The CDR3 covers 16 residues. Germline assignment: CDR1 MNHNY and CDR2 SVGAGI (reference sequence). The CDR3 sequence: CASSYSGTGDYNEQFF. The CDR3 DNA reads as TGTGCCAGCAGTTACTCCGGGACAGGGGATTACAATGAGCAGTTCTTC.

This clonotype was counted at least ten times. The chain uses TRBV7-9 and TRBJ1-1; D not certain. Germline loops: CDR1 SEHNR, CDR2 FQNEAQ (reference sequence). With 8 bases removed from V and 3 bases from J, the gap between germline ends came to 7 bases. This CDR3 comprises 11 residues. The CDR3 nucleotides are TGTGCCAGCTGCGAGGACACTGAAGCTTTCTTT. Translated, it gives CASCEDTEAFF.

The chain has TRBV19 and TRBJ1-5, with no clear D. The length of the CDR3 is 16 residues. Trimming pared 8 bases from V and 0 bases from J, leaving 17 bases between. Germline V gene lookup returns CDR1 LNHDA and CDR2 SQIVND (reference sequence). For the CDR3, the DNA is TGTGCCAGTGGATGGCCTTCGGGGAATAGCAATCAGCCCCAGCATTTT. Protein product: CASGWPSGNSNQPQHF. Combining the CDR3 with reference TRBV19 and TRBJ1-5 gives the whole variable domain DGGITQSPKYLFRKEGQNVTLSCEQNLNHDAMYWYRQDPGQGLRLIYYSQIVNDFQKGDIAEGYSVSREKKESFPLTVTSAQKNPTAFYLCASGWPSGNSNQPQHFGDGTRLSIL.

Many counts were recorded for this clonotype. J is TRBJ1-6 and V is TRBV20-1, with 11 bases matching TRBD1. Germline loops: CDR1 DFQATT, CDR2 SNEGSKA (reference sequence). This CDR3 has 14 amino acids. The ends lost 4 bases at V and 10 bases at J; junction bases unmatched: 6. CDR3 loop: CSAKPGTGGSPLHF. In nucleotides, the CDR3 is TGCAGTGCTAAGCCCGGGACAGGGGGATCACCCCTCCACTTT.

Comment on this clonotype: A read error may be the cause here, since a much bigger clone is one base away. The J gene is TRBJ2-1, the V gene TRBV3-1, with a possible D match to TRBD2 (7 bases). The CDR3 length is 15 residues. The ends were cut back, 0 bases at V and 10 bases at J, with 16 bases in the middle. In germline, CDR1 is LGHDT, CDR2 YNNKEL (reference sequence). DNA of the CDR3: TGTGCCAGCAGCCAAGATGGGGGGGCGGTCTACGAGCAGTTCTTC. Its translation is CASSQDGGAVYEQFF.